The clone carrying this TCR beta chain was seen a few times. As yet, its antigen is unknown. Primed by a sample-barcoded 5' primer and a J-beta primer mix, a second PCR proceeded for about 7 to 12 cycles. Unique molecular identifiers of 12 random nucleotides labeled each cDNA. From the 5' RACE reads, TCRdb called clonotypes with MiXCR, one entry per CDR3 protein. The data contain hundreds of thousands of distinct CDR3 sequences, around 27% of them seen just once; the ten biggest clones take up about 3.3%. The ends lost 7 bases at V and 1 base at J; junction bases unmatched: 5. The germline V gene encodes CDR1 DFQATT and CDR2 SNEGSKA (reference sequence). The length of the CDR3 is 14 residues. This record comes from a study of blood T cells in healthy people across ages. Regarding the study as a whole: Relative to aged donors, long-lived donors carried more naive CD4+ cells and displayed higher diversity. Per million T cells, TCR beta diversity dropped roughly linearly as age increased. Diversity estimates drawn from one million T cells were deemed underestimates.

Another study also made use of these data, one on T cells of mothers and their children.

The sample was blood. The V and J genes are TRBV20-1 and TRBJ1-5; TRBD1 matches at 9 bases. The receptor comes from a boy aged 2-9 years in good health. CDR3 protein: CSVLQGASNQPQHF. CDR3 DNA: TGCAGTGTCCTACAGGGGGCAAGCAATCAGCCCCAGCATTTT.